The 8 T cell receptor beta chains given below trace back to one sample, sequenced in a study of shared clonotypes between healthy human individuals. Method: immunoSEQ multiplex PCR; TCRdb's copy keeps in-frame clones and lacks some. The sample records about 490,000 clones, 75% to 85% being singletons. Sample: PBMCs. The receptor set was obtained from a woman in her thirties or forties in good health. Some clones in this sample may be carry-over from other donors' samples.

J is TRBJ2-1 and V is TRBV5-1; no reliable D call. The germline V gene has CDR1 SGHRS and CDR2 YFSETQ. This CDR3 comprises 14 residues. V lost 2 bases and J 4 bases, leaving 10 bases between the germline ends. In DNA, the CDR3 is TGCGCCAGCAGCTTACTACCCCGGTACAATGAGCAGTTCTTC. Protein: CASSLLPRYNEQFF.

V gene TRBV19 combines with J gene TRBJ2-7; TRBD2 might be the D (6 bases). The V end lost 6 bases, the J end lost 5 bases, and 14 bases lay between the germline ends. The CDR3 spans 13 residues. Germline V gives CDR1 LNHDA, CDR2 SQIVND (reference sequence). CDR3 residues: CASRNLASHEQYF. CDR3 sequence (DNA): TGTGCCAGTAGGAATCTAGCGTCTCACGAGCAGTACTTC.

Turning to this clone: This sample includes further DNA sequences coding for the same CDR3. The chain is built from TRBV6-5 and TRBJ2-2; unclear D gene. The V end was cut by 2 bases, the J end by 6 bases, with 4 bases between. Per the germline V gene, CDR1 is MNHEY and CDR2 is SVGAGI. The CDR3 loop spans 12 amino acids. The CDR3: CASSYGAGELFF. The DNA of the CDR3 is TGTGCCAGCAGTTACGGGGCCGGGGAGCTGTTTTTT.

The V gene is TRBV30, the J gene TRBJ2-3; 7 nucleotides match TRBD2. CDR1 and CDR2 from the germline V gene are GTSNPN and SVGIG (reference sequence). The V segment lost 0 bases and the J segment 7 bases; nucleotides outside the gene matches: 7. The CDR3 spans 14 residues. CDR3 in DNA: TGTGCCTGGAGTGTGGCGGGAGAACCCTATACGCAGTATTTT. Translating gives CAWSVAGEPYTQYF.

On this clone itself: This likely came from a read error, as a far larger clone is one base away. This chain links TRBV28 with TRBJ2-1, with D tentatively TRBD2 (7 bases). Germline CDR1 and CDR2: MDHEN and SYDVKM. V gave up 5 bases and J gave up 4 bases, with 18 bases separating them. The CDR3 loop spans 16 amino acids. Written as DNA, the CDR3 is TGTGCCAGCAGTACCCTCGGGGAGGGGGAGTACAATGAGCAGTTCTTC. The encoded protein is CASSTLGEGEYNEQFF.

The V and J genes are TRBV28 and TRBJ1-5; D not certain. This CDR3 is built from 13 residues. V was clipped by 6 bases and J by 6 bases, with 12 bases between them. Germline CDR1 reads MDHEN; CDR2 reads SYDVKM. In nucleotides, the CDR3 is TGTGCCAGCAGCCAAAAATGGGTTCAGCCCCAGCATTTT. Its protein product is CASSQKWVQPQHF.

The rearrangement links TRBV7-3 to TRBJ2-7, with D possibly being TRBD2 (6 bases). The ends were cut back, 5 bases at V and 4 bases at J, with 12 bases in the middle. CDR1 and CDR2 from the germline V gene are SGHTA and FQGTGA. CDR3 size: 13 residues. The CDR3 coding sequence is TGTGCCAGCAGCCCATCTGGGGGGTACGAGCAGTACTTC. This translates into CASSPSGGYEQYF. The full variable domain, in which reference TRBV7-3 and TRBJ2-7 provide the parts outside the CDR3, is GAGVSQTPSNKVTEKGKYVELRCDPISGHTALYWYRQSLGQGPEFLIYFQGTGAADDSGLPNDRFFAVRPEGSVSTLKIQRTERGDSAVYLCASSPSGGYEQYFGPGTRLTVT.

This clone was picked up one time. V is TRBV28 and J is TRBJ1-5, with D tentatively TRBD1 (6 bases). From germline, CDR1 is MDHEN and CDR2 SYDVKM. The CDR3 covers 15 residues. Trimming left V 7 bases short and J 7 bases short, with 20 bases between. Here the CDR3 DNA reads TGTGCCAGCACCCCAGGGGCAGGGCCAGAGCAGCCCCAGCATTTT. This encodes CASTPGAGPEQPQHF.